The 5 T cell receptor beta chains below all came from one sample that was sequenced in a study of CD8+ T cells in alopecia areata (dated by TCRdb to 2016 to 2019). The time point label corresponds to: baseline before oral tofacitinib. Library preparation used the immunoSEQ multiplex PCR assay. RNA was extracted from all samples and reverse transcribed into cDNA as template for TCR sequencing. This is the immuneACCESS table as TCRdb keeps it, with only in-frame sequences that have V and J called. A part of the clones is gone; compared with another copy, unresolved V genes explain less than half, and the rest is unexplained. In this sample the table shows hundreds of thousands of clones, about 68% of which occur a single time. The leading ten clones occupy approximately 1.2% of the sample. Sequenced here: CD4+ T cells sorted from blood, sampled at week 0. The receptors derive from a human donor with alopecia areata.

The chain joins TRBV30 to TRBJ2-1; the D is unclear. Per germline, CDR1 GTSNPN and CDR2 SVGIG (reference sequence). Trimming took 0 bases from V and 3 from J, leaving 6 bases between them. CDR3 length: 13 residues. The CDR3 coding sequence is TGTGCCTGGAGTGTCCCTAACTACAATGAGCAGTTCTTC. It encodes CAWSVPNYNEQFF.

The CDR3 loop reads CASSSGSRTGANVLTF. DNA of the CDR3: TGTGCCAGCAGCTCAGGGTCCCGGACTGGGGCCAACGTCCTGACTTTC. The rearrangement links TRBV5-4 to TRBJ2-6, with a tentative D call TRBD1 (5 bases). CDR1 and CDR2 (germline): SGHNT, YYREEE (reference sequence). The V and J ends lost 3 bases and 2 bases respectively, with 12 bases between them. This CDR3 region has 16 residues. The complete variable domain, with remaining parts taken from reference TRBV5-4 and TRBJ2-6, reads ETGVTQSPTHLIKTRGQQVTLRCSSQSGHNTVSWYQQALGQGPQFIFQYYREEENGRGNFPPRFSGLQFPNYSSELNVNALELDDSALYLCASSSGSRTGANVLTFGAGSRLTVL.

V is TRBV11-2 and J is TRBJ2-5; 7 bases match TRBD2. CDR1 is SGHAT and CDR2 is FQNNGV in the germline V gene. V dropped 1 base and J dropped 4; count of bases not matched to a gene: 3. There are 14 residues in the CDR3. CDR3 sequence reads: CASSLGLAGETQYF. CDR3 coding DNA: TGTGCCAGCAGCTTAGGACTAGCAGGAGAGACCCAGTACTTC.

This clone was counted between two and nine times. CDR3 nucleotides: TGTGCCAGCAGCCTTAGCGGGGCTCTGGGTGAGCAGTTCTTC. This translates into CASSLSGALGEQFF. The rearrangement uses TRBV7-2 and TRBJ2-1; 8 bases map to TRBD2. Looked up from germline, CDR1 is SGHTA and CDR2 is FQGNSA. V shed 5 bases and J 9 bases; nucleotides not matched to a gene: 9. The CDR3 is made up of 14 amino acids.

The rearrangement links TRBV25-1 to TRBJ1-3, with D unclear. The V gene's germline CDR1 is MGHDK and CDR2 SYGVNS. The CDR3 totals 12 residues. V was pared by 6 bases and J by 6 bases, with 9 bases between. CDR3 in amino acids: CASRTGINTIYF. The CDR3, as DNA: TGTGCCAGCAGGACCGGCATAAACACCATATATTTT.